Shown below are 22 T cell receptor beta chains from a single sample sequenced in a study of cytomegalovirus exposure and HLA in healthy donors. The PCR had 60 Vbeta and 13 Jbeta primers. TCRdb's copy holds only in-frame clones and misses some; the assay was immunoSEQ multiplex PCR. The table shows 90,000 to 120,000 clones, with roughly 82% occurring only once. The sample consisted of PBMCs. Every receptor here comes from a male donor in good health and CMV-seronegative.

The CDR3 nucleotides read TGTGCCAGCAGCTCCGGGACTCTAGCGGGAGAAGTCTGGGGCACAGATACGCAGTATTTT. This gives the protein CASSSGTLAGEVWGTDTQYF. The chain couples TRBV28 to TRBJ2-3; TRBD2 agrees at 10 bases. The CDR3 runs 20 residues. Germline lookup yields CDR1 MDHEN and CDR2 SYDVKM. The V and J ends lost 6 bases and 1 base, in that order; junction bases with no gene match: 19.

This clone occurred a few times. The V gene is TRBV5-4, the J gene TRBJ1-2; unclear D gene. This CDR3 spans 14 amino acids. Deletions cut 3 bases from V and 4 bases from J, with 13 bases between. Germline CDR1 is SGHNT and CDR2 is YYREEE (reference sequence). The CDR3 protein is CASSSTDLRYGYTF. For the CDR3, the DNA is TGTGCCAGCAGCTCTACAGATCTCCGCTATGGCTACACCTTC. Full variable domain (outside the CDR3, taken from reference TRBV5-4 and TRBJ1-2): ETGVTQSPTHLIKTRGQQVTLRCSSQSGHNTVSWYQQALGQGPQFIFQYYREEENGRGNFPPRFSGLQFPNYSSELNVNALELDDSALYLCASSSTDLRYGYTFGSGTRLTVV.

The rearrangement links TRBV14 to TRBJ2-3, with 14 nucleotides matching TRBD2. The V gene's germline CDR1 is SGHDN and CDR2 FVKESK. J lost 1 base, V lost 2 bases, and 5 bases had no gene match. This CDR3 comprises 18 residues. The CDR3: CASSQNVGLAGGTDTQYF. DNA of the CDR3: TGTGCCAGCAGCCAAAATGTGGGACTAGCGGGAGGCACAGATACGCAGTATTTT.

The chain combines TRBV6-6 with TRBJ2-3; D might be TRBD2 (5 bases). V gave up 6 bases and J gave up 5 bases, with 15 bases separating them. The germline CDR1 and CDR2 sequences are MNHNY and SVGAGI (reference sequence). This CDR3 is built from 14 residues. CDR3 bases: TGTGCCAGCAGGTACGGAGGAAATAGAGATACGCAGTATTTT. It translates to CASRYGGNRDTQYF.

The rearrangement joins TRBV2 to TRBJ2-7, with TRBD2 identical over 10 bases. V was pared by 5 bases and J by 6 bases, with 4 bases of the junction left unmatched. CDR3 length: 13 amino acids. Germline assignment: CDR1 SNHLY and CDR2 FYNNEI. CDR3 in amino acids: CASSSTSGLEQYF. The CDR3 DNA reads TGTGCCAGCAGTTCGACTAGCGGGCTCGAGCAGTACTTC. The full variable domain, rest sourced from reference TRBV2 and TRBJ2-7, is EPEVTQTPSHQVTQMGQEVILRCVPISNHLYFYWYRQILGQKVEFLVSFYNNEISEKSEIFDDQFSVERPDGSNFTLKIRSTKLEDSAMYFCASSSTSGLEQYFGPGTRLTVT.

This clone was observed a handful of times. V is TRBV2 and J is TRBJ2-2; 7 bases fit TRBD2. The J segment lost 1 base and the V segment lost 6 bases, leaving 5 bases of the junction unmatched. Germline V CDR1 and CDR2: SNHLY, FYNNEI. The CDR3 has 15 residues. The CDR3 here is CASRQLARNTGELFF. CDR3 DNA sequence: TGTGCCAGCAGACAACTAGCGCGGAACACCGGGGAGCTGTTTTTT. Using reference TRBV2 and TRBJ2-2 for the parts outside the CDR3, the full variable domain is EPEVTQTPSHQVTQMGQEVILRCVPISNHLYFYWYRQILGQKVEFLVSFYNNEISEKSEIFDDQFSVERPDGSNFTLKIRSTKLEDSAMYFCASRQLARNTGELFFGEGSRLTVL.

This sequence joins TRBV7-8 and TRBJ2-3; D gene uncertain. The ends were cut back, 5 bases at V and 3 bases at J, with 3 bases in the middle. This CDR3 region has 11 residues. Germline CDR1 is SGHVS and CDR2 is FQNEAQ. CDR3 protein: CASSRTDTQYF. In DNA, the CDR3 is TGTGCCAGCAGCCGTACAGATACGCAGTATTTT. The whole variable domain, filled in from reference TRBV7-8 and TRBJ2-3, reads GAGVSQSPRYKVAKRGQDVALRCDPISGHVSLFWYQQALGQGPEFLTYFQNEAQLDKSGLPSDRFFAERPEGSVSTLKIQRTQQEDSAVYLCASSRTDTQYFGPGTRLTVL.

This clone was picked up a small number of times. V and J are TRBV4-1 and TRBJ1-1; D possibly corresponds to TRBD1 (6 bases). There are 14 residues in the CDR3. V lost 0 bases to trimming and J lost 9 bases, with 14 bases between them. Germline values: CDR1 MGHRA, CDR2 YSYEKL. The CDR3 loop is CASSQDIDGGQAFF. The CDR3 coding sequence is TGCGCCAGCAGCCAAGATATCGACGGGGGGCAAGCTTTCTTT.

The chain has TRBV5-1 and TRBJ1-1; D unclear. CDR1 and CDR2 from the germline V gene are SGHRS and YFSETQ. V lost 3 bases to trimming and J lost 1 base, with 10 bases between them. The length of the CDR3 is 14 residues. The CDR3 here is CASSSGVGNTEAFF. The CDR3 DNA follows: TGCGCCAGCAGCTCCGGGGTAGGGAACACTGAAGCTTTCTTT.

This clone was seen just once. The V call is TRBV25-1, the J call TRBJ2-7, with D maybe TRBD1 (6 bases). The CDR3 has 11 amino acids. Germline CDR1 is MGHDK and CDR2 is SYGVNS. Between the trimmed V and J ends, which lost 6 bases and 4 bases, there was a span of 7 bases. CDR3 DNA sequence: TGTGCCAGCAGACAGGGTTACGAGCAGTACTTC. Residues: CASRQGYEQYF.

The rearrangement joins TRBV19 to TRBJ2-7; tentative D call: TRBD1 (6 bases). The germline V gene has CDR1 LNHDA and CDR2 SQIVND (reference sequence). V was cut by 1 base and J by 6 bases, with 10 bases left in between. The CDR3 covers 13 residues. This chain's CDR3 is CASSIVRTAEQYF. DNA for the CDR3: TGTGCCAGTAGTATAGTCCGGACAGCCGAGCAGTACTTC.

The gene calls are TRBV6-5 and TRBJ2-1; weak D call: TRBD2 (6 bases). V was trimmed by 6 bases and J by 6 bases, leaving 18 bases between them. The V gene's germline CDR1 is MNHEY and CDR2 SVGAGI. The CDR3 totals 15 residues. This chain's CDR3 is CASRTGGSAINEQFF. As DNA, the CDR3 is TGTGCCAGCAGGACCGGGGGTAGCGCGATCAATGAGCAGTTCTTC.

The table lists this clone with a count of one. The chain uses TRBV7-6 and TRBJ2-7; 10 nucleotides agree with TRBD1. With 4 bases clipped from V and 0 bases from J, the junction kept 6 bases outside the gene matches. The CDR3 length is 16 residues. The germline V gene has CDR1 SGHVS and CDR2 FNYEAQ. CDR3 protein: CASSSQTGGASYEQYF. The CDR3 region has the DNA TGTGCCAGCAGCTCCCAGACAGGGGGCGCCTCCTACGAGCAGTACTTC.

This clone has more than one count but fewer than ten. Other DNA sequences within the sample encode an identical CDR3. The V call is TRBV5-1, the J call TRBJ2-7; 7 nucleotides align to TRBD2. This CDR3 has 15 amino acids. Losses at the gene ends were 0 bases for V and 0 bases for J; bases not matched to a gene: 3. The germline gives CDR1 SGHRS, CDR2 YFSETQ. Here the CDR3 DNA reads TGCGCCAGCAGCTTGGTGCCTAGCGGCTCCTACGAGCAGTACTTC. Protein sequence: CASSLVPSGSYEQYF.

This clone appeared a few times. This chain joins TRBV11-1 and TRBJ2-7; D is ambiguous. This CDR3 is built from 12 residues. Germline CDR1 SGHAT, CDR2 FQDESV (reference sequence). V was shortened by 5 bases and J by 4 bases, with 9 bases between the two germline ends. For the CDR3, the DNA is TGTGCCAGCAGCGCGACGGGTTACGAGCAGTACTTC. It is translated as CASSATGYEQYF.

The V call is TRBV6-1, the J call TRBJ2-5, with D unclear. The DNA matches TRBJ2-7 better at its end, which makes the J call doubtful. The CDR3 extends over 11 amino acids. Germline V gene lookup returns CDR1 MNHNS and CDR2 SASEGT. The CDR3 sequence is CASNSFSEQYF. CDR3 sequence (DNA): TGTGCCAGCAACTCATTCAGCGAGCAGTACTTC.

The chain has TRBV5-1 and TRBJ2-7; weak D call: TRBD1 (5 bases). Germline-derived CDR1 and CDR2 are SGHRS and YFSETQ. The CDR3 spans 18 residues. Trimming removed 0 bases at V and 7 bases at J, with 26 bases between. The CDR3: CASSLGRTTTSFGQEQYF. For the CDR3, the DNA is TGCGCCAGCAGCTTGGGCAGGACAACTACGAGTTTTGGGCAAGAGCAGTACTTC.

The genes are TRBV10-2 and TRBJ2-3, with D perhaps TRBD1 (5 bases). The CDR3 loop spans 12 amino acids. Trimming stripped 7 bases from V and 2 bases from J, with 7 bases between. Germline V CDR1 and CDR2: WSHSY, SAAADI. The CDR3 coding sequence is TGCGCCAGCACAGGGTTCACAGATACGCAGTATTTT. The encoded protein is CASTGFTDTQYF.

This clone was detected once. Relative to the germline gene, one junction end is altered; a read error may explain this. The chain combines TRBV29-1 with TRBJ2-3, with 9 nucleotides matching TRBD2. From germline, CDR1 is SQVTM and CDR2 ANQGSEA. This CDR3 comprises 13 residues. CDR3 protein: CSGRSGSADAQYF. The CDR3 nucleotides are TGCAGCGGCCGTAGCGGGAGCGCAGATGCGCAGTATTTT.

The V gene is TRBV20-1, the J gene TRBJ2-5; D is perhaps TRBD1 (5 bases). Germline CDR1 reads DFQATT; CDR2 reads SNEGSKA (reference sequence). V was trimmed by 6 bases and J by 13 bases, leaving 18 bases between them. This CDR3 comprises 11 residues. In DNA, the CDR3 is TGCAGTGCGCAAACACAGGTGATCCTGTACTTC. Translation gives CSAQTQVILYF.

V is TRBV2 and J is TRBJ1-1; D uncertain. V was trimmed by 4 bases and J by 0 bases, leaving 9 bases between them. The CDR3 is 14 amino acids. Germline CDR1 SNHLY, CDR2 FYNNEI. The DNA for the CDR3 is TGTGCCAGCAGTGCCGGGTTAGTGAACACTGAAGCTTTCTTT. Encoded protein: CASSAGLVNTEAFF. Complete variable domain (other parts from reference TRBV2 and TRBJ1-1): EPEVTQTPSHQVTQMGQEVILRCVPISNHLYFYWYRQILGQKVEFLVSFYNNEISEKSEIFDDQFSVERPDGSNFTLKIRSTKLEDSAMYFCASSAGLVNTEAFFGQGTRLTVV.

This CDR3 is CASSLSARTDSYGYTF. CDR3 DNA sequence: TGTGCCAGCAGTCTTTCAGCCCGGACGGACTCCTATGGCTACACCTTC. V gene TRBV27 combines with J gene TRBJ1-2; D not certain. Looked up from germline, CDR1 is MNHEY and CDR2 is SMNVEV (reference sequence). This CDR3 is built from 16 residues. V lost 5 bases, J lost 4 bases, and 20 bases lay in between.